The next 18 T cell receptor beta chains were all read from a single sample in a study of metastatic and nonmetastatic thyroid tumors. Patients had received no treatment of any kind before thyroid surgery. With MiXCR, TCRdb called clones anew from the PCR reads. Of about 49,000 clones listed, approximately 4.1% are singletons. Sequences were obtained from blood. These receptors all stem from a female donor with papillary thyroid cancer or a benign thyroid nodule (not recorded which). Some clones in this sample may be carry-over from other donors' samples.

This clone was seen repeatedly, ten times or more. The V and J genes are TRBV20-1 and TRBJ2-1, with D tentatively TRBD2 (5 bases). V lost 0 bases to trimming and J lost 3 bases, with 9 bases between them. The CDR3 spans 14 residues. Germline V gives CDR1 DFQATT, CDR2 SNEGSKA (reference sequence). DNA of the CDR3: TGCAGTGCTAGAGATCTTCGGGACTACAATGAGCAGTTCTTC. This encodes CSARDLRDYNEQFF.

This rearrangement joins TRBV19 to TRBJ1-1, with 9 bases identical to TRBD1. Germline CDR1 is LNHDA and CDR2 is SQIVND (reference sequence). The CDR3 extends over 12 amino acids. With 5 bases clipped from V and 7 bases from J, the junction kept 2 bases outside the gene matches. CDR3 nucleotides: TGTGCCAGTAGTCACAGGGGGCTTGAAGCTTTCTTT. This encodes CASSHRGLEAFF. Filled out from reference TRBV19 and TRBJ1-1, the complete variable domain reads DGGITQSPKYLFRKEGQNVTLSCEQNLNHDAMYWYRQDPGQGLRLIYYSQIVNDFQKGDIAEGYSVSREKKESFPLTVTSAQKNPTAFYLCASSHRGLEAFFGQGTRLTVV.

This clone was counted a few times. The chain couples TRBV6-2 or TRBV6-3 to TRBJ1-2; 9 nucleotides align to TRBD1. After removal of 4 bases from V and 9 bases from J, the junction contained 6 bases not matched to a gene. The CDR3 consists of 13 residues. CDR1 and CDR2 from the germline V gene are MNHEY and SVGEGT. The CDR3 region has the DNA TGTGCCAGCAGTTCGGGACAGGGCCGGCGCTACACCTTC. Translated, it gives CASSSGQGRRYTF.

This clone was seen repeatedly, ten times or more. The J gene is TRBJ1-4, the V gene TRBV19; 8 bases agree with TRBD1. V shed 1 base and J 0 bases; nucleotides not matched to a gene: 1. Germline values: CDR1 LNHDA, CDR2 SQIVND (reference sequence). The length of the CDR3 is 16 residues. CDR3 protein: CASSIARGPTNEKLFF. CDR3 coding DNA: TGTGCCAGTAGTATAGCCAGGGGGCCAACTAATGAAAAACTGTTTTTT.

This clone was recorded at least ten times. The chain has TRBV7-3 and TRBJ1-1; TRBD1 matches 7 bases. The CDR3 runs to 13 residues. The germline V gene has CDR1 SGHTA and CDR2 FQGTGA. The J segment lost 5 bases and the V segment lost 5 bases, leaving 5 bases of the junction unmatched. The CDR3 nucleotides are TGTGCCAGCAGCCCGGGACAGTTTACTGAAGCTTTCTTT. The encoded protein is CASSPGQFTEAFF.

A remark on this clone: A much larger clone is a single base away; this may be a read error. The sample carries other DNA sequences with the same CDR3. This chain links TRBV5-8 with TRBJ1-1; no reliable D call. Per the germline V gene, CDR1 is SGHTS and CDR2 is YDEGEE. This CDR3 has 15 residues. V lost 0 bases to trimming and J lost 4 bases, with 13 bases between them. CDR3 region: CASSLGFARSTEAFF. Here the CDR3 DNA reads TGTGCCAGCAGCTTGGGCTTCGCGAGGAGCACTGAAGCTTTCTTT. Full variable domain (outside the CDR3, taken from reference TRBV5-8 and TRBJ1-1): EAGVTQSPTHLIKTRGQQATLRCSPISGHTSVYWYQQALGLGLQFLLWYDEGEERNRGNFPPRFSGRQFPNYSSELNVNALELEDSALYLCASSLGFARSTEAFFGQGTRLTVV.

For this clone: A much more abundant neighbour one base away suggests this may be a read error. This chain links TRBV3-1 with TRBJ2-1; no firm D call. Germline V gives CDR1 LGHDT, CDR2 YNNKEL (reference sequence). The CDR3 runs to 12 residues. The germline V and J ends were trimmed by 4 bases and 9 bases, with 10 bases remaining between them. CDR3 residues: CASSLLWSEQFF. The CDR3 bases are TGTGCCAGCAGCCTTTTATGGAGTGAGCAGTTCTTC.

The CDR3 DNA follows: TGTGCCAGCAGTCCGCGACAGGGGCGGAATGAGCAGTTCTTC. Translating it yields CASSPRQGRNEQFF. The chain employs TRBV7-6 and TRBJ2-1; 8 bases map to TRBD1. The CDR3 consists of 14 residues. With 6 bases clipped from V and 7 bases from J, the junction kept 8 bases outside the gene matches. Germline V CDR1 and CDR2: SGHVS, FNYEAQ.

Only a few counts were recorded for this clone. The V gene is TRBV2, the J gene TRBJ1-6; D is unclear. The CDR3 runs 15 residues. Germline CDR1 is SNHLY and CDR2 is FYNNEI. The ends were cut back, 6 bases at V and 15 bases at J, with 24 bases in the middle. This chain's CDR3 is CASRRDSSYNSYLHF. DNA for the CDR3: TGTGCCAGCAGGAGAGATAGCTCCTATAATTCATACCTCCACTTT.

Turning to this clone: Other DNA sequences of this sample code for an identical CDR3. J is TRBJ2-1 and V is TRBV6-1; 12 positions match TRBD1. CDR1 is MNHNS and CDR2 is SASEGT in the germline V gene. This CDR3 has 18 amino acids. Germline trimming cut 6 bases from V and 0 bases from J; bases unmatched to any gene: 9. CDR3 sequence (DNA): TGTGCCAGCAGCGCACGGGACAGGGGGCTTTACTCCTACAATGAGCAGTTCTTC. Encoded protein: CASSARDRGLYSYNEQFF.

Many counts were recorded for this clone. The CDR3 DNA follows: TGTGCCAGCAGTTCTGGGCAAGAAGAGACCCAGTACTTC. Protein product: CASSSGQEETQYF. The V call is TRBV12-3 or TRBV12-4, the J call TRBJ2-5; no clear D. Trimming shortened V by 4 bases and J by 3 bases, and 9 bases separated the two germline ends. This CDR3 is 13 amino acids long.

This clone was found many times. This sequence joins TRBV30 and TRBJ2-6, with D perhaps matching TRBD1 or TRBD2 (5 bases each). The germline CDR1 and CDR2 sequences are GTSNPN and SVGIG (reference sequence). The V end was cut by 4 bases, the J end by 4 bases, with 11 bases between. This CDR3 contains 14 residues. CDR3 region: CAWNGGHGANVLTF. The CDR3 DNA follows: TGTGCCTGGAATGGGGGTCACGGGGCCAACGTCCTGACTTTC.

This clone was detected many times. The chain recombines TRBV5-1 with TRBJ2-2, with 7 bases lining up with TRBD1. V lost 3 bases and J lost 4; bases outside the gene matches: 9. Germline assignment: CDR1 SGHRS and CDR2 YFSETQ. The CDR3 spans 16 residues. The CDR3 DNA reads as TGCGCCAGCAGCTCCCAGACAGGGCGAGGCACCGGGGAGCTGTTTTTT. This gives the protein CASSSQTGRGTGELFF.

This clone was counted ten times or more. The J gene is TRBJ2-3, the V gene TRBV20-1; 11 positions match TRBD2. Per germline, CDR1 DFQATT and CDR2 SNEGSKA (reference sequence). V gave up 3 bases and J gave up 0 bases; unmatched junction bases: 5. The CDR3 length is 16 residues. CDR3 loop: CSASGPSGRSTDTQYF. CDR3 nucleotide sequence: TGCAGTGCTAGTGGGCCTAGCGGGAGGAGCACAGATACGCAGTATTTT.

V gene TRBV20-1 combines with J gene TRBJ2-2; D is undetermined. Trimming removed 3 bases from V and 2 bases from J, with 7 bases in between. Germline CDR1 and CDR2: DFQATT and SNEGSKA (reference sequence). This CDR3 is 13 amino acids long. The DNA of the CDR3 is TGCAGTGCTAGTAAGGCTAACACCGGGGAGCTGTTTTTT. Its translation: CSASKANTGELFF.

There are a few counts of this clone. The V and J genes are TRBV6-1 and TRBJ2-3; D is unclear. The germline gives CDR1 MNHNS, CDR2 SASEGT. Trimming took off 8 bases at V and 5 bases at J, with 20 bases between the two ends. This CDR3 spans 15 amino acids. CDR3 DNA sequence: TGTGCCAGCCGAAACCGGGCCGAGCATAGAGATACGCAGTATTTT. It codes for CASRNRAEHRDTQYF.

In its sample, this clone was seen many times. A much larger clone lies a single base off, so this may be a read error. Different DNA sequences within this sample yield the same CDR3. The gene calls are TRBV12-3 or TRBV12-4 and TRBJ1-2; TRBD1 aligns across 7 bases. The CDR3 has 14 amino acids. The CDR3, as DNA: TGTGCCAGCAGTTCGGGAGGGGGCTGGAATGGCCACACCTTC. It is translated as CASSSGGGWNGHTF.

The chain has TRBV6-1 and TRBJ2-7; D possibly matches TRBD1 or TRBD2 (5 bases each). V was pared by 7 bases and J by 0 bases, with 13 bases between. Per germline, CDR1 MNHNS and CDR2 SASEGT. The length of the CDR3 is 14 residues. DNA for the CDR3: TGTGCCAGCACTCGGGACGGATCCTCCTACGAGCAGTACTTC. It is translated as CASTRDGSSYEQYF.